Below, 25 T cell receptor beta chains from the same sample are listed, as sequenced in a study of cytomegalovirus exposure and HLA in healthy donors. Vbeta (60) and Jbeta (13) primers were used in the PCR. Sequencing used immunoSEQ multiplex PCR; TCRdb keeps in-frame clones, though not all of them. Its table lists roughly 82,000 clones. The sample was PBMCs. Every receptor here comes from a woman between 55 and 75 years old in good health and CMV-seronegative.

The chain is built from TRBV13 and TRBJ2-7; D perhaps matches TRBD1 (6 bases). Germline lookup yields CDR1 PRHDT and CDR2 FYEKMQ (reference sequence). The CDR3 runs 15 residues. V lost 6 bases, J lost 3 bases, and 18 bases lay in between. CDR3 sequence reads: CASSSRQVLGYEQYF. The CDR3 DNA sequence: TGTGCCAGCAGTTCCCGACAGGTTTTGGGCTACGAGCAGTACTTC.

V gene TRBV30 combines with J gene TRBJ1-5, with unresolved D. The germline V gene encodes CDR1 GTSNPN and CDR2 SVGIG (reference sequence). V shed 3 bases and J shed 2 bases, with 11 bases lying between them. The CDR3 has 14 residues. The CDR3 loop is CAWRSAGGNQPQHF. CDR3 sequence (DNA): TGTGCCTGGAGGTCTGCCGGGGGCAATCAGCCCCAGCATTTT.

The CDR3 bases are TGTGCCAGCAGCTCCCGGGACTTAACCTACGAGCAGTACTTC. It translates to CASSSRDLTYEQYF. The chain recombines TRBV9 with TRBJ2-7; tentatively, D is TRBD2 (6 bases). The CDR3 totals 14 residues. Trimming removed 4 bases from V and 2 bases from J, with 13 bases in between. CDR1 is SGDLS, CDR2 YYNGEE, per germline. The full variable domain, its missing parts supplied by reference TRBV9 and TRBJ2-7, is DSGVTQTPKHLITATGQRVTLRCSPRSGDLSVYWYQQSLDQGLQFLIQYYNGEERAKGNILERFSAQQFPDLHSELNLSSLELGDSALYFCASSSRDLTYEQYFGPGTRLTVT.

The chain carries TRBV27 and TRBJ2-7; TRBD1 aligns across 10 bases. V was pared by 2 bases and J by 10 bases, with 11 bases of the junction left unmatched. Germline V CDR1 and CDR2: MNHEY, SMNVEV (reference sequence). The CDR3 sequence is 15 residues long. The CDR3, as DNA: TGTGCCAGCAGTTTAGAGGGACAGGGGAAAACTCAACAGTACTTC. It translates to CASSLEGQGKTQQYF.

The chain recombines TRBV29-1 with TRBJ2-2; possible D gene TRBD1, 5 bases. CDR3 length: 15 amino acids. Germline CDR1 and CDR2: SQVTM and ANQGSEA. V lost 5 bases and J 0 bases, leaving 13 bases between the germline ends. CDR3 residues: CSVQTGSANTGELFF. In nucleotides, the CDR3 is TGCAGCGTTCAAACAGGATCGGCGAACACCGGGGAGCTGTTTTTT.

The rearrangement joins TRBV6-6 to TRBJ2-1; 10 bases line up with TRBD2. CDR1 is MNHNY, CDR2 SVGAGI, per germline (reference sequence). The CDR3 is 15 amino acids. The J segment lost 7 bases and the V segment lost 4 bases, leaving 7 bases of the junction unmatched. The CDR3 region has the DNA TGTGCCAGCAGTTTCCTAGCGGGAGTCGAGAATGAGCAGTTCTTC. It specifies CASSFLAGVENEQFF.

The chain recombines TRBV18 with TRBJ2-1, with 9 bases fitting TRBD1. Trimming took 2 bases from V and 6 from J; bases not matched to a gene: 8. CDR1 KGHSH and CDR2 LQKENI come from the germline V gene. The CDR3 extends over 16 amino acids. This CDR3 is CASSPSTGTGRNEQFF. The CDR3 nucleotides are TGTGCCAGCTCACCAAGTACCGGGACAGGGCGCAATGAGCAGTTCTTC.

This chain joins TRBV28 and TRBJ1-5; TRBD1 might be the D (5 bases). Germline CDR1 and CDR2: MDHEN and SYDVKM. This CDR3 spans 14 amino acids. The V end lost 7 bases, the J end lost 5 bases, and 15 bases lay between the germline ends. The CDR3 DNA reads TGTGCCAGCAATCCCACTGGGGGGTATCAGCCCCAGCATTTT. Protein: CASNPTGGYQPQHF.

This sequence joins TRBV6-6 and TRBJ1-1, with a tentative D call TRBD1 (5 bases). Germline lookup yields CDR1 MNHNY and CDR2 SVGAGI (reference sequence). The CDR3 sequence is 14 residues long. Trimming removed 3 bases from V and 4 bases from J, with 12 bases in between. In DNA form, the CDR3 reads TGTGCCAGCAGTTATCCAGGGTTGGGCACTGAAGCTTTCTTT. This codes for CASSYPGLGTEAFF.

As regards this clone: One end of the junction does not line up with germline, which may come from a read error. The CDR3 reads CASSSGTYNEQFF. Here the CDR3 DNA reads TGTGCTAGCAGCTCCGGGACCTACAATGAGCAGTTCTTC. The chain couples TRBV7-7 to TRBJ2-1; possibly TRBD2 for D (5 bases). CDR3 size: 13 residues. CDR1 is SSHAT and CDR2 is FNYEAQ in the germline V gene (reference sequence).

The rearrangement uses TRBV15 and TRBJ2-5, with 7 bases fitting TRBD2. The CDR3 is 16 residues long. Germline CDR1 LNHNV, CDR2 YYDKDF (reference sequence). V shed 0 bases and J 7 bases; nucleotides not matched to a gene: 11. CDR3 sequence (DNA): TGTGCCACCAGCAGAGATAGAGGGCTAGCGGTAGGGACCCAGTACTTC. Protein product: CATSRDRGLAVGTQYF.

The chain is built from TRBV25-1 and TRBJ2-3, with D hard to call. Germline V gene data show CDR1 as MGHDK and CDR2 as SYGVNS. V dropped 5 bases and J dropped 4 bases, with 10 bases sitting between them. The CDR3 sequence is 13 residues long. CDR3: CASSSLTPDTQYF. The CDR3 DNA is TGTGCCAGCAGTTCACTAACTCCAGATACGCAGTATTTT.

V usage is TRBV21-1 and J usage is TRBJ2-7; the DNA was not used to check the table's D call, TRBD2. TRBV21-1 is described as a pseudogene. The CDR3 has 14 residues. The CDR3 here is CASSTSGSCYEQYF. CDR3 bases: TGTGCCAGCAGCACGAGCGGGAGTTGTTACGAGCAGTACTTC.

The chain joins TRBV29-1 to TRBJ1-1, with D possibly TRBD1 on 6 matching bases. The CDR3 length is 12 residues. The germline V gene has CDR1 SQVTM and CDR2 ANQGSEA. V was cut by 6 bases and J by 7 bases, with 15 bases left in between. The CDR3 sequence: CSVAGEGIEAFF. Here the CDR3 DNA reads TGCAGCGTCGCAGGGGAGGGGATTGAAGCTTTCTTT.

The CDR3 spells CASLNSDRVNSPLHF. CDR3 bases: TGTGCCAGCCTAAACTCGGACAGGGTTAATTCACCCCTCCACTTT. V gene TRBV28 combines with J gene TRBJ1-6; the match to TRBD1 covers 8 bases. V dropped 8 bases and J dropped 6; count of bases not matched to a gene: 9. The germline CDR1 and CDR2 sequences are MDHEN and SYDVKM. This CDR3 is 15 amino acids long.

V gene TRBV19 combines with J gene TRBJ1-5; D gene uncertain. Trimming left V 2 bases short and J 0 bases short, with 14 bases between. Germline-derived CDR1 and CDR2 are LNHDA and SQIVND (reference sequence). The CDR3 sequence is 17 residues long. CDR3 bases: TGTGCCAGTAGTATACAGGCCACGGCGAGTAGCAATCAGCCCCAGCATTTT. As protein: CASSIQATASSNQPQHF.

The V gene is TRBV18, the J gene TRBJ2-7; TRBD1 might be the D (5 bases). CDR3 length: 13 amino acids. Between the trimmed V and J ends, which lost 6 bases and 3 bases, there was a span of 12 bases. Germline loops: CDR1 KGHSH, CDR2 LQKENI. This chain's CDR3 is CASSLGHNYEQYF. In nucleotides, the CDR3 is TGTGCCAGCTCCCTTGGACATAACTACGAGCAGTACTTC.

The chain has TRBV28 and TRBJ2-3, with D tentatively TRBD1 (6 bases). The V end was cut by 6 bases, the J end by 4 bases, with 17 bases between. The CDR3 sequence is 15 residues long. CDR1 and CDR2 from the germline V gene are MDHEN and SYDVKM. This chain's CDR3 is CASSQQGVGADTQYF. The CDR3 nucleotides read TGTGCCAGCAGCCAACAGGGAGTTGGCGCAGATACGCAGTATTTT.

The CDR3 sequence: CASSLSGLKAQYF. As DNA, the CDR3 is TGTGCCAGCAGTCTGAGCGGACTAAAGGCGCAGTATTTT. The genes are TRBV28 and TRBJ2-3, with a weak D call TRBD2 (6 bases). Germline loops: CDR1 MDHEN, CDR2 SYDVKM. V was pared by 5 bases and J by 10 bases, with 16 bases between. The CDR3 is 13 residues long.

The CDR3 is CASREGTGSREQYF. CDR3 DNA sequence: TGTGCCAGTAGAGAGGGGACAGGGAGTCGCGAGCAGTACTTC. The chain employs TRBV19 and TRBJ2-7, with 9 bases fitting TRBD1. Germline values: CDR1 LNHDA, CDR2 SQIVND (reference sequence). V shed 6 bases and J 6 bases; nucleotides not matched to a gene: 9. This CDR3 is built from 14 residues.

J is TRBJ1-5 and V is TRBV7-2, with TRBD1 matching over 9 bases. Germline loops: CDR1 SGHTA, CDR2 FQGNSA. The CDR3 consists of 18 residues. Trimming removed 2 bases from V and 7 bases from J; junction bases left unmatched: 15. CDR3 sequence (DNA): TGTGCCAGCAGCTTACGGTCCGGGACAGGGTCATTGGGACAGCCCCAGCATTTT. Translating gives CASSLRSGTGSLGQPQHF.

This chain uses TRBV29-1 with TRBJ1-1; D is unclear. With 0 bases removed from V and 1 base from J, the gap between germline ends came to 6 bases. This CDR3 is built from 13 residues. CDR1 SQVTM and CDR2 ANQGSEA come from the germline V gene. The CDR3 here is CSVEEQQNTEAFF. The CDR3 DNA sequence: TGCAGCGTTGAAGAACAGCAGAACACTGAAGCTTTCTTT.

This sequence joins TRBV15 and TRBJ2-1; TRBD2 matches 8 bases. Germline lookup yields CDR1 LNHNV and CDR2 YYDKDF (reference sequence). This CDR3 comprises 16 residues. V gave up 5 bases and J gave up 7 bases; unmatched junction bases: 13. This CDR3 is CATSALGAGGRNEQFF. CDR3 DNA sequence: TGTGCCACCAGCGCCCTGGGTGCGGGAGGAAGGAATGAGCAGTTCTTC.

The rearrangement joins TRBV19 to TRBJ1-1; the match to TRBD1 covers 7 bases. CDR1 and CDR2 from the germline V gene are LNHDA and SQIVND (reference sequence). This CDR3 has 14 residues. The J segment lost 1 base and the V segment lost 3 bases, leaving 2 bases of the junction unmatched. CDR3 DNA sequence: TGTGCCAGTAGTATCCAGGGGGGGAACACTGAAGCTTTCTTT. Translation gives CASSIQGGNTEAFF.

The chain joins TRBV11-2 to TRBJ2-7, with 8 bases that match TRBD2. Trimming took 2 bases from V and 2 from J; bases not matched to a gene: 2. The CDR3 has 14 amino acids. The germline CDR1 and CDR2 sequences are SGHAT and FQNNGV. The CDR3 DNA reads TGTGCCAGCAGCTTACAGCGGGGGCCCTACGAGCAGTACTTC. Protein sequence: CASSLQRGPYEQYF.